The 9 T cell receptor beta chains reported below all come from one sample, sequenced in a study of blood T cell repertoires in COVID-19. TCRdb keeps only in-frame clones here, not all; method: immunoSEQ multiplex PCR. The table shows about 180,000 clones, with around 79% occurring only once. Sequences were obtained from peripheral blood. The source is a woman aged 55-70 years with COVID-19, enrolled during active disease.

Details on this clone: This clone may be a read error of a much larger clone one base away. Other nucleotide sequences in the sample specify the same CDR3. The chain's CDR3 is CASSVDGYSNQPQHF. The CDR3 coding sequence is TGTGCCAGCAGCGTAGACGGTTATAGCAATCAGCCCCAGCATTTT. The chain has TRBV9 and TRBJ1-5, with D hard to call. This CDR3 has 15 amino acids. Trimming stripped 0 bases from V and 0 bases from J, with 7 bases between. Germline lookup yields CDR1 SGDLS and CDR2 YYNGEE.

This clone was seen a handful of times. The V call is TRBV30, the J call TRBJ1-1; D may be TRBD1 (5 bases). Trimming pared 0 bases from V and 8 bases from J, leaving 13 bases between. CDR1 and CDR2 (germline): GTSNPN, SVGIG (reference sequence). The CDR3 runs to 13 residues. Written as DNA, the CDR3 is TGTGCCTGGAGTGTACTAGCCCGGGACGAAGCTTTCTTT. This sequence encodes CAWSVLARDEAFF.

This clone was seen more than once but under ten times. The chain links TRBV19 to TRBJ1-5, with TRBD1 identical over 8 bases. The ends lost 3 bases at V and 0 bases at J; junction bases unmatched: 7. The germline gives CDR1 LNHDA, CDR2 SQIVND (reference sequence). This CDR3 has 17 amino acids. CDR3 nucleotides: TGTGCCAGTAGTATGCGGCAGGGGGCTGGTAGCAATCAGCCCCAGCATTTT. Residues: CASSMRQGAGSNQPQHF.

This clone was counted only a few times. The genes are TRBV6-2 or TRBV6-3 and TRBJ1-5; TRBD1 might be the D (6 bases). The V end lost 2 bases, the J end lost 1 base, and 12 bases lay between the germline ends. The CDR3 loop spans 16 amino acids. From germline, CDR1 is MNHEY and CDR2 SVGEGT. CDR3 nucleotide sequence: TGTGCCAGCAGTTACCCGATAGGGGGAAGCAATCAGCCCCAGCATTTT. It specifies CASSYPIGGSNQPQHF.

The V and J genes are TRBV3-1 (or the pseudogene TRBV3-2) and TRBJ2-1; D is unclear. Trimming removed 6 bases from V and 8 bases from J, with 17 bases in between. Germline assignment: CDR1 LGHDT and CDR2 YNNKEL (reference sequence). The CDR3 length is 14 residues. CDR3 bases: TGTGCCAGCAGACCCATGTTAAGCACGGATGAGCAGTTCTTC. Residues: CASRPMLSTDEQFF.

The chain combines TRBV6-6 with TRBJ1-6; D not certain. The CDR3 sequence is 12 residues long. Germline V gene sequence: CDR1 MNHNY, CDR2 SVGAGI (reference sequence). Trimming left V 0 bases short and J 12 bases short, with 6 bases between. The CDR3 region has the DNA TGTGCCAGCAGTTACTCCTCCTTACCCCTCCACTTT. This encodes CASSYSSLPLHF.

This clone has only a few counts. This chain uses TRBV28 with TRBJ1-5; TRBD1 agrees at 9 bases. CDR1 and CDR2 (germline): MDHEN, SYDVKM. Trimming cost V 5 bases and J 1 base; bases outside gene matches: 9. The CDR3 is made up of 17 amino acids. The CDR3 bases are TGTGCCAGCAGTCCGCGGACAGGGGCTCAGAGCAATCAGCCCCAGCATTTT. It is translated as CASSPRTGAQSNQPQHF.

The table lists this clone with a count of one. The CDR3 DNA reads as TGTGCCAGCAGAGAGGGGCAACAGGGTGGCTACACCTTC. Protein sequence: CASREGQQGGYTF. The chain employs TRBV9 and TRBJ1-2, with TRBD1 as a possible D gene (6 bases). Trimming left V 5 bases short and J 7 bases short, with 15 bases between. The CDR3 is 13 residues long. Germline loops: CDR1 SGDLS, CDR2 YYNGEE.

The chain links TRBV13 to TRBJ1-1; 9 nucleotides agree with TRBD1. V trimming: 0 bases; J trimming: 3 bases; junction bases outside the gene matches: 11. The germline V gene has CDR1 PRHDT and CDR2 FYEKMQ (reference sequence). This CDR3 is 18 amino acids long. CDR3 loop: CASSLGLSGTGSDTEAFF. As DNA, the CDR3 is TGTGCCAGCAGCTTAGGCCTAAGCGGGACAGGGTCGGACACTGAAGCTTTCTTT.